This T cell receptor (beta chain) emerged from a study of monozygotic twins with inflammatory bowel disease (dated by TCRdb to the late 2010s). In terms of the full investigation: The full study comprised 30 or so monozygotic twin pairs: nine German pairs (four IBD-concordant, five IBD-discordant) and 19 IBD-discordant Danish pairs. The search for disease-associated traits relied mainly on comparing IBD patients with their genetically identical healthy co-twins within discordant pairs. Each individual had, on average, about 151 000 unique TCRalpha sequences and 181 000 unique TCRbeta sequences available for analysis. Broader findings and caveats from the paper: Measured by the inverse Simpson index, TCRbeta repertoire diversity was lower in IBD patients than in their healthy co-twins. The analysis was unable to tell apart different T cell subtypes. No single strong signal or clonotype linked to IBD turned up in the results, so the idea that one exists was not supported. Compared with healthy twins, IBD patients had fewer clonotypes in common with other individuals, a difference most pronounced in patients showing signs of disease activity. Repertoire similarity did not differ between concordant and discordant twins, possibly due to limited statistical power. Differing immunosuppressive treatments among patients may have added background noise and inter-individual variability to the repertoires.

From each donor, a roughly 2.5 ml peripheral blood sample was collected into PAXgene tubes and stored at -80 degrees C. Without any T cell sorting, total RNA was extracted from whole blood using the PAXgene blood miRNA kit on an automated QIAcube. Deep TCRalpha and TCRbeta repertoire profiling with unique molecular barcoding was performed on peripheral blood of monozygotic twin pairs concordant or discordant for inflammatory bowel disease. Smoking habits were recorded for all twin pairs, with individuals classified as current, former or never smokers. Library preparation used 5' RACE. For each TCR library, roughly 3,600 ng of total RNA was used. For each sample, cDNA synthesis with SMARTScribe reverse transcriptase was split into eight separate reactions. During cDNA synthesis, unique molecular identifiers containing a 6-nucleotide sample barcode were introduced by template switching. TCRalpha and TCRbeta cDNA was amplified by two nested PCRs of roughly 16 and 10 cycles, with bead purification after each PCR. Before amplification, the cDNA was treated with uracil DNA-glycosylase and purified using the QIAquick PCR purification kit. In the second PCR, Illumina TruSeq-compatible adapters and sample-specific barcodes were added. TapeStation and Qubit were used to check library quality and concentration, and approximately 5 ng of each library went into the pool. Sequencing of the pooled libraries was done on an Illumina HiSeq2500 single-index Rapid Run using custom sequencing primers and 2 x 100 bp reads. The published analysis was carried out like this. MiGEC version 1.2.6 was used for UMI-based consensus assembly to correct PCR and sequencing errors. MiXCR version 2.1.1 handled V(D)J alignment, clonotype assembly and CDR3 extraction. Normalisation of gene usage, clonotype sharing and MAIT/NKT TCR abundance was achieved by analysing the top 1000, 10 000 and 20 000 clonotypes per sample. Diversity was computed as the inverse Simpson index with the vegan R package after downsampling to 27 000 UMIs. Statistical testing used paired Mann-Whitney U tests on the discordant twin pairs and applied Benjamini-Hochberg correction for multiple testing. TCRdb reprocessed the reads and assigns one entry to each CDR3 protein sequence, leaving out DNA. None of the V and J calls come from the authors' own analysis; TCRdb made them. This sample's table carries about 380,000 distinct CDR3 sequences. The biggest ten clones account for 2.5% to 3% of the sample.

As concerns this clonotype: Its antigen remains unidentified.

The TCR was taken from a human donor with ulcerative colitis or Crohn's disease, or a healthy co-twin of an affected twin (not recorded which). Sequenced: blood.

The CDR3 protein: CASQQPYPGLGYTF. The V gene is TRBV12-3 or TRBV12-4 and the J gene is TRBJ1-2; with no DNA, the TCRdb D assignment of TRBD1 cannot be verified. From the cysteine up to the phenylalanine, the CDR3 has a length of 14 residues. No DNA accompanies this entry.